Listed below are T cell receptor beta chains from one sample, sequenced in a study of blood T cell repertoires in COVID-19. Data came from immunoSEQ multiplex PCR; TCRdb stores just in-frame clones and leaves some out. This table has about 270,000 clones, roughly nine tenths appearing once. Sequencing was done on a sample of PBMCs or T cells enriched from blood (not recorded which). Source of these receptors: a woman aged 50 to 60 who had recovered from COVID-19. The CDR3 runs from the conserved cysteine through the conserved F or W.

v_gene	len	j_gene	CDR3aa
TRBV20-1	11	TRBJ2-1	CSAALGVEQFF
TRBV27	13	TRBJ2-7	CASRGQGGSEQYF
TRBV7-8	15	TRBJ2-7	CASSLQGGREYEQYF
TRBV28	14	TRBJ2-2	CASRYRGNTGELFF
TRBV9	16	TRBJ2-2	CASSTPSPGNTGELFF
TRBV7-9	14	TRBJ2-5	CASSLVAAGETQYF
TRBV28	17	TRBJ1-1	CASRPPGRFGGDTEAFF
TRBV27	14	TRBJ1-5	CASSLSYSNQPQHF
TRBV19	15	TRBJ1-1	CASSIAQAMNTEAFF
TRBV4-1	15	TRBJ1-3	CASSQDADSGNTIYF
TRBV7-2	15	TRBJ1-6	CASSPRQGRNSPLHF
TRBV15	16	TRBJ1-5	CATSRDLAVGNQPQHF
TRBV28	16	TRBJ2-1	CASSFSGTGAYNEQFF
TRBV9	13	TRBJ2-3	CASSVVLFDTQYF
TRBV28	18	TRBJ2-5	CASSSRTSGGLSQETQYF
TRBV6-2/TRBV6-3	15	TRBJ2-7	CASSSAGTRSYEQYF
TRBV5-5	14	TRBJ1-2	CASSSVDRSYGYTF
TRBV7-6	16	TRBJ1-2	CASSFGGQGAYGGYTF
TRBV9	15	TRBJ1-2	CASSARDSHNYGYTF
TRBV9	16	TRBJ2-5	CASSVGGAAGQETQYF